A selection of T cell receptor beta chains follows, all from one sample in a study of shared clonotypes between healthy human individuals. Generated by immunoSEQ multiplex PCR, the TCRdb table keeps only in-frame clones and is missing some. The repertoire has around 2.5 million clones, roughly 93% of them found once; the top ten carry approximately 0.37%. Sequencing was performed on naive CD4+ T cells from PBMCs. Receptors originate from a man in his late teens or twenties in good health. Some clones in this sample may be carry-over from other donors' samples. CDR3s include the opening cysteine and the closing phenylalanine or tryptophan. D genes are given only for firm matches. The listing skips clone size in some rows; elsewhere it reads once, few, many or a size class.

cdr3_nt | cdr3_aa | clone_size | cdr3_length | d_call | j_call | v_call
TGTGCCAGTAGACTAGCGGACCTAACCTACGAGCAGTACTTC | CASRLADLTYEQYF | - | 14 | TRBD2 | TRBJ2-7 | TRBV2
TGTGCCAGCAGTTACACCGACAGGGGTAGAGCCGGGGAGCTGTTTTTT | CASSYTDRGRAGELFF | - | 16 | TRBD1 | TRBJ2-2 | TRBV6-5
TGTGCCAGCAGCTTAGGTGATAGCGGCGAGCAGTACTTC | CASSLGDSGEQYF | - | 13 | - | TRBJ2-7 | TRBV7-3
TGTGCCAGCAGCCCTCAGGGGAGGGCCGGGGAGCTGTTTTTT | CASSPQGRAGELFF | - | 14 | - | TRBJ2-2 | TRBV7-3
TGTGCCAGCAGCTTGAGGCCTAGCGGGACCGTGACCGGGGAGCTGTTTTTT | CASSLRPSGTVTGELFF | once | 17 | TRBD2 | TRBJ2-2 | TRBV7-9
TGTGCCAGCTCAACCGGGACAGGGGCAACTAATGAAAAACTGTTTTTT | CASSTGTGATNEKLFF | - | 16 | TRBD1 | TRBJ1-4 | TRBV18
TGCGCCAGCAGCCCGAGACAGGGGGTGGAGACCCAGTACTTC | CASSPRQGVETQYF | - | 14 | TRBD1 | TRBJ2-5 | TRBV5-1
TGCAGCGCCATGGGGGCTAATGAAAAACTGTTTTTT | CSAMGANEKLFF | - | 12 | - | TRBJ1-4 | TRBV29-1
TGTGCCAGCAGCCCACAGCCGCTAGCGGGAGGAGGTCCAGATACGCAGTATTTT | CASSPQPLAGGGPDTQYF | - | 18 | TRBD2 | TRBJ2-3 | TRBV11-1
TGTGCCAGCAGTCAACCCCCTGGATCGGGTGATGAGCAGTTCTTC | CASSQPPGSGDEQFF | - | 15 | - | TRBJ2-1 | TRBV4-2
TGTGCCAGCAGTTTATTCCGACAGGCGGGATATAGCAATCAGCCCCAGCATTTT | CASSLFRQAGYSNQPQHF | - | 18 | - | TRBJ1-5 | TRBV28
TGTGCCAGCAGCTTAGGAGCGGGGGGGGTGAAGTTCTTC | CASSLGAGGVKFF | - | 13 | TRBD2 | TRBJ2-1 | TRBV11-3
TGTGCCAGCGGAAAATATCCGGGACAGGGCCCCTACGAGCAGTACTTC | CASGKYPGQGPYEQYF | once | 16 | TRBD1 | TRBJ2-7 | TRBV2
TGTGCCAGCAGTGTGCGGGACACAAGCTACGAGCAGTACTTC | CASSVRDTSYEQYF | - | 14 | - | TRBJ2-7 | TRBV25-1
TGTGCCAGCAGTGACCGGGCCCTCTTGGAGACCCAGTACTTC | CASSDRALLETQYF | - | 14 | - | TRBJ2-5 | TRBV2
TGTGCCAGCACCCCCCCCGGCCGCGAGCAGTACTTC | CASTPPGREQYF | - | 12 | - | TRBJ2-7 | TRBV28
TGTGCCTGGAGTGTATGGGACAGGGGGCGTTCACCCCTCCACTTT | CAWSVWDRGRSPLHF | - | 15 | TRBD1 | TRBJ1-6 | TRBV30
TGTGCCAGCAGTGACCCCCTAAGAGGGGCATACATGAACACTGAAGCTTTCTTT | CASSDPLRGAYMNTEAFF | - | 18 | - | TRBJ1-1 | TRBV28
TGTGCCAGCAGCTTCGGGACTAGCGGGCCTGGGGCGCAGTATTTT | CASSFGTSGPGAQYF | - | 15 | TRBD2 | TRBJ2-3 | TRBV7-3
TGTGCCAGCAGCGCAGGAATCTCCTACAATGAGCAGTTCTTC | CASSAGISYNEQFF | - | 14 | - | TRBJ2-1 | TRBV9
TGTGCCAGCAAGTCGAGGGACAATCAGCCCCAGCATTTT | CASKSRDNQPQHF | - | 13 | - | TRBJ1-5 | TRBV6-6
TGTGCCAGCAGCTTCCCGACGGGACTAGCGGGAGGGAAAAATGAGCAGTTCTTC | CASSFPTGLAGGKNEQFF | - | 18 | TRBD2 | TRBJ2-1 | TRBV5-6